These T cell receptor beta chains were read from a single sample in a study of blood T cell repertoires in COVID-19. Assay used: immunoSEQ multiplex PCR; TCRdb lists only in-frame clones, some missing. The sample carries some 200,000 clones, roughly 76% recorded once. Sample: peripheral blood. The receptors come from a woman in her forties or fifties with active or convalescent COVID-19. Each CDR3 is given with its conserved first and last residue. D genes are given only for firm matches. For some rows the clone size is stated as once, few or many, or as a class when expanded; others skip it.

>TRBV30|-|TRBD1|TRBJ1-1
TGTGCCTGGGGGACAGGGGGCGCGGGCACTGAAGCTTTCTTT
CAWGTGGAGTEAFF
>TRBV19|many|TRBD2|TRBJ2-1
TGTGCCAGTAGTACTGGACTAGCATTGTTCGAGAATGAGCAGTTCTTC
CASSTGLALFENEQFF
>TRBV11-2|-|TRBD2|TRBJ2-3
TGTGCCAGCAGCTTGGGGATAGCGGGGGGGCGGTCTCGTACAGATACGCAGTATTTT
CASSLGIAGGRSRTDTQYF
>TRBV28|-|-|TRBJ1-5
TGTGCCAGCAGTTTAGTACCCACAGGGAGGGGGAGCCAGCCCCAGCATTTT
CASSLVPTGRGSQPQHF
>TRBV19|-|-|TRBJ2-1
TGTGCCAGTAGTATGCGAACAGGCGAGCAGTTCTTC
CASSMRTGEQFF
>TRBV7-2|-|TRBD1|TRBJ1-1
TGTGCCAGCAGCTCGACAGGGACGGCGAAAGCTTTCTTT
CASSSTGTAKAFF
>TRBV27|-|-|TRBJ2-3
TGTGCCAGCAGTTTGAAAGACAATAGCACAGATACGCAGTATTTT
CASSLKDNSTDTQYF
>TRBV6-5|-|TRBD1|TRBJ2-5
TGTGCCAGCAGTCAAACAGGGGGCGGGGAGACCCAGTACTTC
CASSQTGGGETQYF
>TRBV19|-|-|TRBJ1-4
TGTGCCAGTAGTATACGGAGTGCGGATGAAAAACTGTTTTTT
CASSIRSADEKLFF
>TRBV9|once|TRBD2|TRBJ2-3
TGTGCCAGCAGCGACGGACTAGCGGACCATAGCACAGATACGCAGTATTTT
CASSDGLADHSTDTQYF
>TRBV19|-|-|TRBJ1-5
TGTGCCAGTACCCCCGGCGGAGGGGTGAACAATCAGCCCCAGCATTTT
CASTPGGGVNNQPQHF
>TRBV27|-|-|TRBJ2-2
TGTGCCAGCAGAGGGGGGGCCAGGGACACCGGGGAGCTGTTTTTT
CASRGGARDTGELFF
>TRBV11-2|few|-|TRBJ2-3
TGTGCCAGCAGCTTAAGCCGAGGTAGCACAGATACGCAGTATTTT
CASSLSRGSTDTQYF
>TRBV27|-|-|TRBJ2-2
TGTGCCAGCAGTTTTACGAACACCGGGGAGCTGTTTTTT
CASSFTNTGELFF
>TRBV7-2|few|-|TRBJ1-6
TGTGCCAGCAGCTTAGGTCCCCTGAGGGGAGGTCAGAATTCACCCCTCCACTTT
CASSLGPLRGGQNSPLHF
>TRBV4-3|-|-|TRBJ1-2
TGCGCCAGCAGCCAAGAACCAAAGAGGCCGAACTATGGCTACACCTTC
CASSQEPKRPNYGYTF
>TRBV18|-|TRBD2|TRBJ2-3
TGTGCCAGCTCACCAGGCGGGGGGGCGACAGATACGCAGTATTTT
CASSPGGGATDTQYF
>TRBV30|-|-|TRBJ2-1
TGTGCCTGGAGTGTATCTCGGGTTTCCGGGGGATTGCAGTTCTTC
CAWSVSRVSGGLQFF
>TRBV19|few|TRBD1|TRBJ2-7
TGTGCCAGTAGTGAAACCGGGACAGGGGTCCACGAGCAGTACTTC
CASSETGTGVHEQYF